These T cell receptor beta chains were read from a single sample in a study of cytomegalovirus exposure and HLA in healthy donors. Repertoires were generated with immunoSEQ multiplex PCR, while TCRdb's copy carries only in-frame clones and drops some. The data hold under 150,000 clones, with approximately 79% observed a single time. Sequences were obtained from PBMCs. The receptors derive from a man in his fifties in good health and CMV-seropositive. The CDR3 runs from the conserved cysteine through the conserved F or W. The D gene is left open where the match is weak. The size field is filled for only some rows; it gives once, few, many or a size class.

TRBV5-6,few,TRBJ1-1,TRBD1,TGTGCCAGCAGCCCTGGGAGGGACAGGGGTGCAAGTGAAGCTTTCTTT,CASSPGRDRGASEAFF
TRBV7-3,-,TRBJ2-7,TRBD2,TGTGCCAGCAGCTTAGGTCTAGCGGGAGTCTACGAGCAGTACTTC,CASSLGLAGVYEQYF
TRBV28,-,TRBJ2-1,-,TGTGCCAGCAGTTTTTCCTATGAGCAGTTCTTC,CASSFSYEQFF
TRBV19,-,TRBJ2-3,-,TGTGCCAGTAGTATGAACAGGAAGGTTTCAGATACGCAGTATTTT,CASSMNRKVSDTQYF
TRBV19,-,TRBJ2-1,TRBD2,TGTGCCAGTAGTTCCGAACTAGCGGGGGTTCGCAATGAGCAGTTCTTC,CASSSELAGVRNEQFF
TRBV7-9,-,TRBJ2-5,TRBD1,TGTGCCAGCAGCGCGGGGACAGGGAAAGAGACCCAGTACTTC,CASSAGTGKETQYF
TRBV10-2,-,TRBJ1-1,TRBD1,TGCGCCAGCAGTGAGTCAGGACAGGGGAACACTGAAGCTTTCTTT,CASSESGQGNTEAFF
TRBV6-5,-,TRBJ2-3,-,TGTGCCAGCAGTTCAGACGGGGGAACAGATACGCAGTATTTT,CASSSDGGTDTQYF
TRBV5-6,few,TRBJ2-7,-,TGTGCCAGCAGCTTTATGGGCAGGGCCGCTTACGAGCAGTACTTC,CASSFMGRAAYEQYF
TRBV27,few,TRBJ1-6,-,TGTGCCAGCTCTCCGCTAAATTCACCCCTCCACTTT,CASSPLNSPLHF
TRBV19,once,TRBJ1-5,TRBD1,TGTGCCAGTAGTATCGGGACAGTCGACAATCAGCCCCAGCATTTT,CASSIGTVDNQPQHF
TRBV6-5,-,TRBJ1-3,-,TGTGCCAGCAGCAAAACGGGGGATTCTGGAAACACCATATATTTT,CASSKTGDSGNTIYF
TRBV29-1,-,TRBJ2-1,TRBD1,TGCAGCGTCGGACAGGGTTCAAATGAGCAGTTCTTC,CSVGQGSNEQFF
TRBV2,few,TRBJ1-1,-,TGTGCCAGCACCCAACAACAGGTGAACACTGAAGCTTTCTTT,CASTQQQVNTEAFF
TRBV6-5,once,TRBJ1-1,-,TGTGCCAGCACCCGAAGGGCAGGGATGAACACTGAAGCTTTCTTT,CASTRRAGMNTEAFF
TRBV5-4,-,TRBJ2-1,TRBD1,TGTGCCAGCAGCTTACCGGGACAGCGACTACCAAATGAGCAGTTCTTC,CASSLPGQRLPNEQFF
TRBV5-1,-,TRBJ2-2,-,TGCGCCAGCAGCTTGGGGGGCGCCGGGGAGCTGTTTTTT,CASSLGGAGELFF
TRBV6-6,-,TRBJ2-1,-,TGTGCCAGCAGTCCAACAGGACAGACCTTCGGTGAGCAGTTCTTC,CASSPTGQTFGEQFF
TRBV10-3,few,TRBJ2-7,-,TGTGCCATCAGTGAGTCGACAGGTGGCGAGCAGTACTTC,CAISESTGGEQYF
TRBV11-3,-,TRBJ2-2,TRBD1,TGTGCCAGCAGCCCCGAGACAGGGAAGAACACCGGGGAGCTGTTTTTT,CASSPETGKNTGELFF
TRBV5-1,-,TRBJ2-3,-,TGCGCCAGCAGCTTGAGGGGAACGGGCACAGATACGCAGTATTTT,CASSLRGTGTDTQYF
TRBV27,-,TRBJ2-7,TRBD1,TGTGCCAGCAGTTTAATCGGGACAGCAAGCTACGAGCAGTACTTC,CASSLIGTASYEQYF
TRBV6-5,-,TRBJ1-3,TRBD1,TGTGCCAGCACCTCCCGGACAGGGGGCACCACCATATATTTT,CASTSRTGGTTIYF
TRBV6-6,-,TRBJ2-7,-,TGTGCCAGCATGAGCGGGCCGGACGAGCAGTACTTC,CASMSGPDEQYF
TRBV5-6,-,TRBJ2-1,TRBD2,TGTGCCAGCAGCTTGGTGCGCGGGAGATGGAATGAGCAGTTCTTC,CASSLVRGRWNEQFF
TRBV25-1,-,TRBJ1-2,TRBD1,TGTGCCAGCAGTGAGCAGGGGGCCCTTAACTATGGCTACACCTTC,CASSEQGALNYGYTF
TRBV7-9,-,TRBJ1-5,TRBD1,TGTTCCAGCAGCTTAAACATCGGACAGGGGGCTGTCAATCAGCCCCAGCATTTT,CSSSLNIGQGAVNQPQHF
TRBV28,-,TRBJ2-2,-,TGTGCCAGCAGTACCGGGACACTTCACACCGGGGAGCTGTTTTTT,CASSTGTLHTGELFF